This T cell receptor beta chain was sequenced during a study of identical twins. Study-level results: Cord blood beta clonotypes present at high abundance carried fewer insertions; no such pattern appeared in memory repertoires.

Details on this clonotype: Its antigen remains unidentified.

Germline V lookup: CDR1 MNHNS, CDR2 SASEGT. The CDR3 has 12 amino acids. Deletions cut 7 bases from V and 4 bases from J, with 9 bases between. TCRdb reprocessed the 5' RACE reads via MiXCR and lists one record per CDR3 protein. Found here are hundreds of thousands of distinct CDR3 sequences, about 24% of them singletons; the top ten hold roughly 3%. Another study also made use of these data, one on T cells expressing NK-cell markers. According to that study: Restriction of the sorted population to alpha-beta TCR T cells was achieved in several experiments with an anti-gamma-delta TCR antibody.

The sequence was collected from a woman between 18 and 30 years old in good health. V and J are TRBV6-1 and TRBJ2-3; D may be TRBD1 (5 bases). Sequencing was done on a sample of CD4+ T cells sorted from blood. Here the CDR3 reads CASTRVADTQYF. CDR3 in DNA: TGTGCCAGCACCAGGGTGGCAGATACGCAGTATTTT.